This T cell receptor beta chain was recorded in a study of CD8+CD57+ T cells in acquired aplastic anemia. Whole-study context: Isolated CD4+ and CD8+ cells, once sorted, yielded DNA averaging 3.2 ug. Healthy donors had, on average, approximately 11 million reads for their CD4+ cells. Study conclusions and caveats: No significant difference in CD8+ Simpson's diversity was found between patients and controls. Patients and controls had in common 25 to 30 CD8+ CDR3 sequences.

As regards this clonotype: The antigen is unknown.

Both TCR beta VDJ combination and CDR3 sequence profiling were carried out. Genomic DNA was the template for this profiling. TCRdb independently ran MiXCR on the reads; one entry per CDR3 protein. The table shows about 220,000 distinct CDR3 sequences, with about a third occurring only once. The V segment lost 5 bases and the J segment 3 bases; nucleotides outside the gene matches: 0. The CDR3 runs 12 residues. Germline CDR1 SNHLY, CDR2 FYNNEI. The sample comprised sorted CD4+, CD8+, or CD8+CD57+ T cells (not recorded which) from PBMCs. The chain couples TRBV2 to TRBJ2-5, with 7 bases that match TRBD1. The clonotype originates from a human donor in good health, serving as a control. As DNA, the CDR3 is TGTGCCAGCAGTCAGGGGGAAGAGACCCAGTACTTC. Its protein is CASSQGEETQYF.